This T cell receptor (beta chain) was captured by sequencing in a study of cytomegalovirus exposure and HLA in healthy donors. As for the study in general: A previous analysis identified more than 100 million unique TCR beta sequences derived from roughly 180 million T cells. Study-wide findings and caveats: Later analysis showed most CMV-associated TCR beta chains appearing HLA-restricted.

The PCR employed 60 Vbeta primers together with 13 Jbeta primers. This table comes from immunoSEQ multiplex PCR, and its TCRdb copy is limited to in-frame clones, with some not included. Here the sample spans 95,000 to 150,000 clones, over 65% being singletons. This clone was observed a handful of times. Antigen unknown. Trimming took off 0 bases at V and 1 base at J, with 6 bases between the two ends. The germline gives CDR1 MNHEY, CDR2 SVGAGI. The CDR3 consists of 15 residues. The clonotype comes from a woman aged 40 to 50 in good health and CMV-seropositive. The specimen sequenced was PBMCs. V is TRBV6-5 and J is TRBJ1-4; D is possibly TRBD1 (6 bases). The CDR3 region is CASSYSTGTNEKLFF. In DNA, the CDR3 is TGTGCCAGCAGTTACTCGACAGGAACTAATGAAAAACTGTTTTTT.